Listed below are T cell receptor beta chains from one sample, sequenced in a study of blood T cell repertoires in COVID-19. Clones were sequenced by immunoSEQ multiplex PCR, and TCRdb holds only the in-frame ones, with some missing. The sample carries 45,000 to 55,000 clones, 80% to 90% recorded once. Sequenced input: peripheral blood. The origin of the receptors is a human donor in a cohort sampled during active COVID-19. The CDR3 runs from the conserved cysteine through the conserved F or W.

J | V | CDR3
TRBJ1-1 | TRBV5-5 | CASSLIQKNTEAFF
TRBJ1-2 | TRBV19 | CASSIEPPRYGYTF
TRBJ2-3 | TRBV3-1/TRBV3-2 | CASSFRSESKRNTQYF
TRBJ2-7 | TRBV5-6 | CASSLGMGQSSYEQYF
TRBJ2-1 | TRBV5-6 | CASSPIAYNEQFF
TRBJ2-1 | TRBV7-3 | CASSSAAGVSYEQFF
TRBJ1-2 | TRBV11-2 | CASSRGRTGGYGGYTF
TRBJ1-4 | TRBV12-3/TRBV12-4 | CASSSTGNEKLFF
TRBJ2-1 | TRBV5-4 | CASSGGGLAGYNEQFF
TRBJ2-5 | TRBV3-1/TRBV3-2 | CASSQGLASSETQYF
TRBJ1-3 | TRBV7-2 | CASSSGVSRNTIYF
TRBJ2-2 | TRBV7-2 | CASSLQRGRELFF
TRBJ2-7 | TRBV6-4 | CASSAETGGFYEQYF
TRBJ1-1 | TRBV5-1 | CASSLNAGISTEAFF
TRBJ2-3 | TRBV5-1 | CASSRAPGQGAGDTQYF
TRBJ1-2 | TRBV5-4 | CASSSPGTEYGYTF
TRBJ2-5 | TRBV5-1 | CASSSQPGHLYQETQYF
TRBJ2-5 | TRBV7-3 | CASSLTTLAGGTQYF
TRBJ1-3 | TRBV18 | CASSPTKQGTGNTIYF
TRBJ1-2 | TRBV2 | CASRPTGARGYTF
TRBJ1-2 | TRBV5-1 | CASSFGGGNYGYTF
TRBJ1-1 | TRBV3-1/TRBV3-2 | CASSQQGSITEAFF
TRBJ1-1 | TRBV5-1 | CASSPEPAMNTEAFF
TRBJ2-1 | TRBV1 | CTSSRVGLAGPSYNEQFF
TRBJ1-2 | TRBV19 | CASSAKGQRGTRAGYTF
TRBJ1-1 | TRBV11-2 | CASSSDRGRINSPEAFF
TRBJ2-7 | TRBV19 | CASSRTSGTVYEQYF
TRBJ2-7 | TRBV7-2 | CASSLEAGGLYEQYF
TRBJ2-1 | TRBV3-1/TRBV3-2 | CASSQDSLELAGGNEQFF
TRBJ1-5 | TRBV7-8 | CASSALANQPQHF
TRBJ2-2 | TRBV19 | CASRVGTVVTGELFF
TRBJ2-5 | TRBV18 | CASSADSLQETQYF
TRBJ2-1 | TRBV5-1 | CASRLAGVHNEQFF
TRBJ1-3 | TRBV6-5 | CASSYSASGNTIYF
TRBJ1-1 | TRBV6-5 | CASSYTGNTEAFF
TRBJ1-2 | TRBV3-1/TRBV3-2 | CASSQPGFSYGYTF
TRBJ2-1 | TRBV7-6 | CASSFRLDRPPMEQFF
TRBJ1-1 | TRBV5-5 | CASRPGRLGPTEAFF
TRBJ2-5 | TRBV5-1 | CASRRGVLAGGEETQYF
TRBJ1-1 | TRBV21-1 | CASSKVTGADEAFF
TRBJ1-1 | TRBV7-3 | CASSLDPGSRTEAFF
TRBJ2-7 | TRBV7-9 | CASSLRTAPGEQYF
TRBJ1-5 | TRBV7-9 | CASSLGQNQPQHF
TRBJ2-7 | TRBV9 | CASSGLLAEAYEQYF
TRBJ1-1 | TRBV3-1/TRBV3-2 | CASSQFIGGSTEAFF
TRBJ1-2 | TRBV5-1 | CASSVGQGLDYGYTF